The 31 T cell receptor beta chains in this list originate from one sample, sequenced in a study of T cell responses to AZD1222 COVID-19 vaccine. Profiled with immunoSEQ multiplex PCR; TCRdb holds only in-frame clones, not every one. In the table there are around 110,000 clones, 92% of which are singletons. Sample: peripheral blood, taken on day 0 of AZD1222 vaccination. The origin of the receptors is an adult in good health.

CDR3 bases: TGCAGCGTTGAAGAAGAGACCCAGTACTTC. Residues: CSVEEETQYF. The J gene is TRBJ2-5, the V gene TRBV29-1; D remains unclear. V lost 0 bases to trimming and J lost 4 bases, with 0 bases between them. The CDR3 is made up of 10 amino acids. Looked up from germline, CDR1 is SQVTM and CDR2 is ANQGSEA.

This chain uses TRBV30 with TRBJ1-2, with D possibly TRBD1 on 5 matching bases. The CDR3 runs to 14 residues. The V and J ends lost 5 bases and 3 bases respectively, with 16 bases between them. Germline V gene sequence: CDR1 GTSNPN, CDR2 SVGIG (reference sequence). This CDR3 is CAWGPTVRHYGYTF. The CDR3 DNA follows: TGTGCCTGGGGGCCGACAGTTCGTCACTATGGCTACACCTTC.

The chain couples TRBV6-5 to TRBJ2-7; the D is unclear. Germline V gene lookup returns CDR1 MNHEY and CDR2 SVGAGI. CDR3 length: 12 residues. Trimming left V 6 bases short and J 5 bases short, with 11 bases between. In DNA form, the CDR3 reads TGTGCCAGCAGACAACCCCCAGACGAGCAGTACTTC. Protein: CASRQPPDEQYF.

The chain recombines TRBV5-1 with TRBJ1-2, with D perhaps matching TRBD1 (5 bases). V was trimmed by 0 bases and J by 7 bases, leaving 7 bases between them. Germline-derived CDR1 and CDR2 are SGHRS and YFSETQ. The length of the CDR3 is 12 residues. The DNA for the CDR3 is TGCGCCAGCAGCTTGGAAGGGGTTGGCTACACCTTC. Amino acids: CASSLEGVGYTF.

The chain's CDR3 is CASELGGTGDYEQYF. The DNA of the CDR3 is TGTGCCAGCGAACTCGGGGGAACCGGGGACTACGAGCAGTACTTC. The V and J genes are TRBV6-5 and TRBJ2-7; a possible D gene is TRBD2 (6 bases). The ends were cut back, 8 bases at V and 3 bases at J, with 20 bases in the middle. This CDR3 comprises 15 residues. CDR1 and CDR2 from the germline V gene are MNHEY and SVGAGI.

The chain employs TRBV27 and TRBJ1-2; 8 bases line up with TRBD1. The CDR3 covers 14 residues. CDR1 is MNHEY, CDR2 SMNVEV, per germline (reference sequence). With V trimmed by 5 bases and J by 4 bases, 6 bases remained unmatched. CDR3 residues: CASSIDRGAYGYTF. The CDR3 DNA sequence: TGTGCCAGCAGTATCGACAGGGGCGCCTATGGCTACACCTTC.

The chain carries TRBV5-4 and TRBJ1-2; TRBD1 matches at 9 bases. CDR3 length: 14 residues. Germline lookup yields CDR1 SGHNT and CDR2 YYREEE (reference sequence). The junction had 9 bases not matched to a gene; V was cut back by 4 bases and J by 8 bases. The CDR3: CASSPTRTGEGYTF. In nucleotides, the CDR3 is TGTGCCAGCAGCCCGACCCGGACAGGGGAAGGCTACACCTTC.

As DNA, the CDR3 is TGTGCCAGCAGCCCCCTTGGGACTGCGCAGTACGTC. Translating gives CASSPLGTAQYV. This sequence joins TRBV3-1 (or the pseudogene TRBV3-2) and TRBJ2-7, with D maybe TRBD2 (6 bases). The CDR3 has 12 residues. V was cut by 4 bases and J by 9 bases, with 13 bases left in between. Germline V gene sequence: CDR1 LGHDT, CDR2 YNNKEL (reference sequence).

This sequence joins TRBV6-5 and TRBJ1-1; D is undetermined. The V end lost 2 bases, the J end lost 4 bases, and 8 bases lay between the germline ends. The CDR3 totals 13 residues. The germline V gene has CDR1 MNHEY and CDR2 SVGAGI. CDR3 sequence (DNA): TGTGCCAGCAGTTACAGAGACCGCACTGAAGCTTTCTTT. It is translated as CASSYRDRTEAFF.

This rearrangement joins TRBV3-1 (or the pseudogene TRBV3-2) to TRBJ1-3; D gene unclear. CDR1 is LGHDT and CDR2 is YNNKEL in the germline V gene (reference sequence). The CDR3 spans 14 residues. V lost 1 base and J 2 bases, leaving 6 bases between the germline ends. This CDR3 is CASSQGVAGNTIYF. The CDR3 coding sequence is TGTGCCAGCAGCCAAGGGGTAGCTGGAAACACCATATATTTT.

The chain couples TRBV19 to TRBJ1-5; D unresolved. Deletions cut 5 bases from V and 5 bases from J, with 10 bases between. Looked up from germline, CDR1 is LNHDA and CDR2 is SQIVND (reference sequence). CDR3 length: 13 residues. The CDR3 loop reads CASSVGRDQPQHF. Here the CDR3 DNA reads TGTGCCAGTAGTGTTGGACGAGATCAGCCCCAGCATTTT.

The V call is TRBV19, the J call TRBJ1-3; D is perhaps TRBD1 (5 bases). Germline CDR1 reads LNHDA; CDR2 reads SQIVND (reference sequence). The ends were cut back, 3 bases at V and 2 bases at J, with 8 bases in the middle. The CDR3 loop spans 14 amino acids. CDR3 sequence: CASSMVGAGNTIYF. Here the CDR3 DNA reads TGTGCCAGTAGTATGGTGGGGGCTGGAAACACCATATATTTT.

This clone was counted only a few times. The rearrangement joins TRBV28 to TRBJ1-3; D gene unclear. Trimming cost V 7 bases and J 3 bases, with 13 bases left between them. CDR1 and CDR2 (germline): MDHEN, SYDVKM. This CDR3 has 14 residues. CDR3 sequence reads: CASKDTFNGNTIYF. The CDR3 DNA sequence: TGTGCCAGCAAAGACACCTTCAATGGAAACACCATATATTTT.

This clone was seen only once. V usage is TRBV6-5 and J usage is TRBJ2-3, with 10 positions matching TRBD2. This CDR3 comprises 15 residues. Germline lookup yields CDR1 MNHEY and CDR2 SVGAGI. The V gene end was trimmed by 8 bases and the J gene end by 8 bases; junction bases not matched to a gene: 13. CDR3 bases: TGTGCCAGCTACAATAGCGGGGGGCCTGCGCCTACGCAGTATTTT. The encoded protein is CASYNSGGPAPTQYF.

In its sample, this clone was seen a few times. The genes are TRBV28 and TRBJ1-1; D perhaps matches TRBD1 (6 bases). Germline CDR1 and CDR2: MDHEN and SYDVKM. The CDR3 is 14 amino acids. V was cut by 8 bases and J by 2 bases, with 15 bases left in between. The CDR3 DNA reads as TGTGCCAGCCCACCGGACAGAGGTAACACTGAAGCTTTCTTT. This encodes CASPPDRGNTEAFF.

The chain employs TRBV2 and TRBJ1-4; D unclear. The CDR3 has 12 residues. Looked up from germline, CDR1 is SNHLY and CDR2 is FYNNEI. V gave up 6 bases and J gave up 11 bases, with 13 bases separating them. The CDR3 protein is CASRGRESKLFF. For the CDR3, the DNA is TGTGCCAGCAGGGGGAGGGAGTCGAAACTGTTTTTT.

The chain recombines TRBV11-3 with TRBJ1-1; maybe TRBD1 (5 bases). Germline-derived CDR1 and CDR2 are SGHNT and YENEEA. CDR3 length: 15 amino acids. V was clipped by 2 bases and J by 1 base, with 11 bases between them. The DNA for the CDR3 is TGTGCCAGCAGCTTAACGGGGCAGGGGAACACTGAAGCTTTCTTT. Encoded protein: CASSLTGQGNTEAFF. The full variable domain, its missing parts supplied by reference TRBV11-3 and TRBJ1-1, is EAGVVQSPRYKIIEKKQPVAFWCNPISGHNTLYWYLQNLGQGPELLIRYENEEAVDDSQLPKDRFSAERLKGVDSTLKIQPAELGDSAVYLCASSLTGQGNTEAFFGQGTRLTVV.

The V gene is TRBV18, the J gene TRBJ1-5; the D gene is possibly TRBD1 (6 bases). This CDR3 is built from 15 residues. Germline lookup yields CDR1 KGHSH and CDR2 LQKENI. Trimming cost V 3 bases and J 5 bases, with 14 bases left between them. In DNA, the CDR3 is TGTGCCAGCTCACCCCGGGACGGGGGCGATCAGCCCCAGCATTTT. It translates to CASSPRDGGDQPQHF.

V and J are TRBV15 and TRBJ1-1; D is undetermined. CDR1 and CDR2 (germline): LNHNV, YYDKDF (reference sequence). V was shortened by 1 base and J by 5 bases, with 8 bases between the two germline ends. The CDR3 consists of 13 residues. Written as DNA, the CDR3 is TGTGCCACCAGCAGAGCCGTGGAAACTGAAGCTTTCTTT. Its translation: CATSRAVETEAFF.

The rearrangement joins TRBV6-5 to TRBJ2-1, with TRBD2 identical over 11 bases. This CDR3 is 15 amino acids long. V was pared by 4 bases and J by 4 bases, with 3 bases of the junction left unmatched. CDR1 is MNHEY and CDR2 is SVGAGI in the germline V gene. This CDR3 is CASSFSGGGYNEQFF. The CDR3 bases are TGTGCCAGCAGTTTTAGCGGGGGGGGGTACAATGAGCAGTTCTTC.

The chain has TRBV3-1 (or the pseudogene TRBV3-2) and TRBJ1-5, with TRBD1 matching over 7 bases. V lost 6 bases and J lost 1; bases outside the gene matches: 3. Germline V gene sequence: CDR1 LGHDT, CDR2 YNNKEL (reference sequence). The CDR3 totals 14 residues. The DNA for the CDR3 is TGTGCCAGCAGTCTGACAGGGAGCAATCAGCCCCAGCATTTT. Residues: CASSLTGSNQPQHF.

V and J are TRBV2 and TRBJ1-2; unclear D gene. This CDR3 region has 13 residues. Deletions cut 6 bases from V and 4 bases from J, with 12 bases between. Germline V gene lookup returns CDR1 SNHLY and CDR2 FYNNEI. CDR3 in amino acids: CASSQAEFYGYTF. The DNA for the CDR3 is TGTGCCAGCAGCCAGGCGGAATTCTATGGCTACACCTTC.

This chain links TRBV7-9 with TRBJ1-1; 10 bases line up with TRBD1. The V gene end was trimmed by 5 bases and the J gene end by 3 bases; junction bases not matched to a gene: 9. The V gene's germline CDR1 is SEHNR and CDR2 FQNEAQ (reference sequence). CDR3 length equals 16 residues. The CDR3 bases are TGTGCCAGCAGCCCGACAGGGGGCGGGTGGGACACTGAAGCTTTCTTT. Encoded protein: CASSPTGGGWDTEAFF.

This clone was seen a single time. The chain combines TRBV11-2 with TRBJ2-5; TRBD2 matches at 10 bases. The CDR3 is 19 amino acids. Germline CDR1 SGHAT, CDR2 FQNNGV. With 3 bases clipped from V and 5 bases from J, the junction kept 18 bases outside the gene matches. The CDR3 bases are TGTGCCAGCAGCTTTCCGAGAGGGGGCTGGAAAGCGGGAGGGGAGACCCAGTACTTC. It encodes CASSFPRGGWKAGGETQYF.

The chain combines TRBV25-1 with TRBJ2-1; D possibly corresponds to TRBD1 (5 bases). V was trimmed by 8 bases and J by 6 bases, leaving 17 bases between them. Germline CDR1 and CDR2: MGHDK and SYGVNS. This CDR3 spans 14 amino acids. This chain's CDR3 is CASGSMSGLNEQFF. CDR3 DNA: TGTGCCAGCGGATCGATGTCAGGGCTCAATGAGCAGTTCTTC.

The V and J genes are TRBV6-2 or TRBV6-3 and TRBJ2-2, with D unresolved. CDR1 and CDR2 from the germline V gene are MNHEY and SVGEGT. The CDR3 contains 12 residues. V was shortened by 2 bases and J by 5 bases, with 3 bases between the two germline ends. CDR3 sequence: CASSYRTGELFF. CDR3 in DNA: TGTGCCAGCAGTTACAGGACCGGGGAGCTGTTTTTT.

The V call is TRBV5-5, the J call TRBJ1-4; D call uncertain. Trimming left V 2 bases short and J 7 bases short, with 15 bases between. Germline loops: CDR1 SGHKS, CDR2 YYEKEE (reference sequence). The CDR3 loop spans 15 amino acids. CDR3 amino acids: CASSFGFGRSEKLFF. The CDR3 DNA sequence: TGTGCCAGCAGCTTTGGGTTTGGCCGAAGTGAAAAACTGTTTTTT.

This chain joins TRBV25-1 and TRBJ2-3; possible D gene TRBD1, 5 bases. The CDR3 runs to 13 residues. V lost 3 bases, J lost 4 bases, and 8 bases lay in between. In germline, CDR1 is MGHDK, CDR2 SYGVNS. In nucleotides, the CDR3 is TGTGCCAGCAGTGACCCGACAGCAGATACGCAGTATTTT. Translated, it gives CASSDPTADTQYF.

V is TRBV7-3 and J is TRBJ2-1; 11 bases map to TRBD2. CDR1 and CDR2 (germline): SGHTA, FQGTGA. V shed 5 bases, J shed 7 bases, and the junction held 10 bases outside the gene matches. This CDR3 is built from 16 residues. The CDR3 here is CASSLQPGLAVNEQFF. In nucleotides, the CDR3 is TGTGCCAGCAGCCTCCAACCGGGACTAGCGGTAAATGAGCAGTTCTTC.

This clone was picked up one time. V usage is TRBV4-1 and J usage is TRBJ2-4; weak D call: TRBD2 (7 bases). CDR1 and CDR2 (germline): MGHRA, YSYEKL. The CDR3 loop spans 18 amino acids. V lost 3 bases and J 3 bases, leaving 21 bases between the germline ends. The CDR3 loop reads CASSHKIQGGGSKNIQYF. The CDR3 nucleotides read TGCGCCAGCAGCCACAAGATCCAAGGGGGGGGAAGCAAAAACATTCAGTACTTC.

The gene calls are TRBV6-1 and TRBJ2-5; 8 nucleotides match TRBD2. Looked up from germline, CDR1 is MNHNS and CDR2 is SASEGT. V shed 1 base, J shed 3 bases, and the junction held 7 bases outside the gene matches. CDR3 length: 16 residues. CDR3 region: CASSEVSGGGEETQYF. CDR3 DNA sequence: TGTGCCAGCAGTGAAGTTTCCGGGGGGGGAGAAGAGACCCAGTACTTC.